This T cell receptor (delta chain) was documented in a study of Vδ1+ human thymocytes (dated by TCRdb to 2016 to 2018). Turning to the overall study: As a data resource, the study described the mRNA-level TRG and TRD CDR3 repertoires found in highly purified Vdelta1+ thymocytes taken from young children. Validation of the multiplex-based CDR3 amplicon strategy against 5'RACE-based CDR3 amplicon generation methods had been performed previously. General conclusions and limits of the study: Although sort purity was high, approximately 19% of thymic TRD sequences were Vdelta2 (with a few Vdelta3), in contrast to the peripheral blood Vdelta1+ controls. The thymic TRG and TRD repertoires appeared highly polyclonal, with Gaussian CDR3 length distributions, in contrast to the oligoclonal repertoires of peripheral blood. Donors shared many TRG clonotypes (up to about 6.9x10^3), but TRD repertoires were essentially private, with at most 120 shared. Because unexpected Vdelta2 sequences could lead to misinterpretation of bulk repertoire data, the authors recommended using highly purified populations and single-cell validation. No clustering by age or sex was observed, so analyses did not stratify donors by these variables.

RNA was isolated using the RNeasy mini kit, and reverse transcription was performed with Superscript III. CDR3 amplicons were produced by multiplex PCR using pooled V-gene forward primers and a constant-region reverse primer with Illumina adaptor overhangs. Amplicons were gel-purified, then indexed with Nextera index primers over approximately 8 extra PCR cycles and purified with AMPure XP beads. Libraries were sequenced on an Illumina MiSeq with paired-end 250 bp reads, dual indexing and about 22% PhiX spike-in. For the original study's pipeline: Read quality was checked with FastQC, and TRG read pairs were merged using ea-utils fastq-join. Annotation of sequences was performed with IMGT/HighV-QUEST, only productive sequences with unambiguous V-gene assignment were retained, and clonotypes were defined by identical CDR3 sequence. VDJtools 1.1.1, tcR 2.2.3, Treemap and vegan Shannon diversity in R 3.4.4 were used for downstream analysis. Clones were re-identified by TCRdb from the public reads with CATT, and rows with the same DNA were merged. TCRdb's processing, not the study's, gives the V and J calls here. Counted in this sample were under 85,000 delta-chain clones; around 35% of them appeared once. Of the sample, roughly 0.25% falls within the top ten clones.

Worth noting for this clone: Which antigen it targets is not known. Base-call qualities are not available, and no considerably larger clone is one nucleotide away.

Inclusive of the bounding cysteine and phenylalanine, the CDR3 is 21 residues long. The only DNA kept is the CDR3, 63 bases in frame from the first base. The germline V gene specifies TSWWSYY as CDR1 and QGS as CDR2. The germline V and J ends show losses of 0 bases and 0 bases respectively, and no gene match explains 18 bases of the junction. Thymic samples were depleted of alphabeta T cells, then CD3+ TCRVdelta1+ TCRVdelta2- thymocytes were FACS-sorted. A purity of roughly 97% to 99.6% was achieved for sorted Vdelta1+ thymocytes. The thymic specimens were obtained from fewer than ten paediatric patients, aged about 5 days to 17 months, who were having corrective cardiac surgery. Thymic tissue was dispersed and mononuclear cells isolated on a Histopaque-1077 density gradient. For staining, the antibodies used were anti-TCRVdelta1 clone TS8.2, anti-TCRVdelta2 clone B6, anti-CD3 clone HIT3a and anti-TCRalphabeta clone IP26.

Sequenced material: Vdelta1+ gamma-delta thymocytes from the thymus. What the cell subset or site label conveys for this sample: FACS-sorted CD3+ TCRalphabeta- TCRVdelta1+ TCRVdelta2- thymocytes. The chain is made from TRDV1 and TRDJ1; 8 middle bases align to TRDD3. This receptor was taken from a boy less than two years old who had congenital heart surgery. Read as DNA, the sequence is TGTGCTCTTGGGGAACTGGCCCTACCCTGGGGGACTTTCGAGTACACCGATAAACTCATCTTT. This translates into CALGELALPWGTFEYTDKLIF.